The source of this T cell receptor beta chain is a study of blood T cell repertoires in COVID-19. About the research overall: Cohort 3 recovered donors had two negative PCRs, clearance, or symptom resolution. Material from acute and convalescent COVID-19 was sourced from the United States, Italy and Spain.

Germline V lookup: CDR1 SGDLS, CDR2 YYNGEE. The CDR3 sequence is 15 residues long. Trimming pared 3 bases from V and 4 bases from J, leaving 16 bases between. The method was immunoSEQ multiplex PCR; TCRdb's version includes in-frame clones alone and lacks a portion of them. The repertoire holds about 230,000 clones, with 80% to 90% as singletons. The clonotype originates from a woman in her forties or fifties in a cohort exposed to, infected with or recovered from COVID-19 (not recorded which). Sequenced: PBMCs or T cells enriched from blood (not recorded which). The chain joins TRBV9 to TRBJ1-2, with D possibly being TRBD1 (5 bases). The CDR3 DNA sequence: TGTGCCAGCAGCGAGGGGTCTGGGGTACCCTATGGCTACACCTTC. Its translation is CASSEGSGVPYGYTF.